Listed below are T cell receptor beta chains from one sample, sequenced in a study of cytomegalovirus exposure and HLA in healthy donors. TCRdb's table, derived via immunoSEQ multiplex PCR, lists solely in-frame clones and lacks some. This table has 90,000 or so clones, over 65% appearing once. The sample comprised PBMCs. The receptors were gathered from a young woman in good health and CMV-seropositive. Both conserved end residues are part of each CDR3.

CDR3: CASSLFQGQGAKNIQYF
V: TRBV13

CDR3: CASSFSSGGGYEQYF
V: TRBV7-2

CDR3: CASSWGGVGQETQYF
V: TRBV6-6

CDR3: CASTLGLAGTDTQYF
V: TRBV28

CDR3: CSVGAGGNSPLHF
V: TRBV29-1

CDR3: CASSLGGSGGYTDTQYF
V: TRBV7-6

CDR3: CASSLGLAGGTKTQYF
V: TRBV5-6

CDR3: CASTETGTGRTEEQYF
V: TRBV28

CDR3: CASSQDLGQNTEAFF
V: TRBV4-2

CDR3: CASSSVGGYGYTF
V: TRBV19

CDR3: CASSEAQGLRQFF
V: TRBV2

CDR3: CASSLYLGEGAREKLFF
V: TRBV7-2

CDR3: CASSSPSSYEQYF
V: TRBV28

CDR3: CASSQPQGASNQPQHF
V: TRBV7-3

CDR3: CASTALRGGQPQHF
V: TRBV28

CDR3: CASSQDTFGRGQFF
V: TRBV14

CDR3: CASSQGGGQGRDSPLHF
V: TRBV4-3

CDR3: CASSPSGYTQYF
V: TRBV14

CDR3: CASRPPGQGTEQFF
V: TRBV28

CDR3: CAISTTGTGEGPYNSPLHF
V: TRBV10-3

CDR3: CASSQHGRQGNTEAFF
V: TRBV4-1

CDR3: CASSPYSPGFGELFF
V: TRBV7-2

CDR3: CSANSGNTIYF
V: TRBV20-1

CDR3: CASSYGARTEAFF
V: TRBV6-6

CDR3: CASSEPWSGSADTQYF
V: TRBV6-1

CDR3: CASSPGTKYEQYF
V: TRBV9

CDR3: CASSPGTGSGGYTF
V: TRBV9

CDR3: CASSVTGGGSYNEQFF
V: TRBV7-9

CDR3: CASSGGIQETQYF
V: TRBV18

CDR3: CASSFRGTYEQYF
V: TRBV27

CDR3: CASSVAGQGNEAFF
V: TRBV9

CDR3: CASSGRGTGTSTNEKLFF
V: TRBV6-4

CDR3: CASREGLAGVTGELFF
V: TRBV7-6

CDR3: CASSEPRGQGANTEAFF
V: TRBV2

CDR3: CASSRGAGYTTQYF
V: TRBV7-8

CDR3: CATARTAQETQYF
V: TRBV9

CDR3: CSAVAGDGQYF
V: TRBV20-1

CDR3: CASSLSASSYNEQFF
V: TRBV18

CDR3: CASSQVSGGTEAFF
V: TRBV4-3

CDR3: CSVDFQFPEAFF
V: TRBV29-1

CDR3: CASTPTANYGYTF
V: TRBV28

CDR3: CASSLLRTGENTEAFF
V: TRBV18

CDR3: CASSARRDNTYEQYF
V: TRBV19

CDR3: CATSQRRSSGNTIYF
V: TRBV7-8

CDR3: CASSSFGTDYGYTF
V: TRBV7-2

CDR3: CASSPLRGDPRGTSDRLRYGGYTF
V: TRBV18

CDR3: CASRSGTSGRYDEQYF
V: TRBV6-6

CDR3: CASRQQGTVQPQHF
V: TRBV6-6

CDR3: CASSFHYEQYF
V: TRBV28

CDR3: CASSPGAGAQETQYF
V: TRBV2

CDR3: CASSPLRGSNNEQFF
V: TRBV6-5

CDR3: CASRQGRANYGYTF
V: TRBV19

CDR3: CASSPQGAEQPQHF
V: TRBV5-1

CDR3: CASSFGGRPSYEQYF
V: TRBV5-6

CDR3: CASTPTTGRETQYF
V: TRBV6-5

CDR3: CAWIRDRALRKGYTF
V: TRBV30

CDR3: CASSVAPTRGGETQYF
V: TRBV9

CDR3: CASTQGAYEKLFF
V: TRBV6-1

CDR3: CASRDIITTGELFF
V: TRBV19